These 17 T cell receptor beta chains came from one sample sequenced in a study of blood T cell repertoires in COVID-19. Sequencing was performed with immunoSEQ multiplex PCR; in TCRdb, only in-frame clones are kept and a portion is missing. The profile shows some 190,000 clones, roughly 84% of them singletons. The sequencing input was PBMCs or T cells enriched from blood (not recorded which). Receptors were obtained from a woman younger than 45 who had recovered from COVID-19.

V gene TRBV7-6 combines with J gene TRBJ2-3; 9 bases are shared with TRBD1. V gave up 5 bases and J gave up 4 bases; unmatched junction bases: 10. The germline CDR1 and CDR2 sequences are SGHVS and FNYEAQ. The length of the CDR3 is 16 residues. The CDR3 is CASSPRWDRVSDTQYF. The DNA for the CDR3 is TGTGCCAGCAGCCCCCGGTGGGACAGGGTTTCAGATACGCAGTATTTT.

The chain recombines TRBV3-1 (or the pseudogene TRBV3-2) with TRBJ1-5; no definite D call. The CDR3 is 15 amino acids. V gave up 2 bases and J gave up 1 base, with 9 bases separating them. CDR1 LGHDT and CDR2 YNNKEL come from the germline V gene (reference sequence). The CDR3 DNA reads TGTGCCAGCAGCCAATCGCCGGGAAGCAATCAGCCCCAGCATTTT. It translates to CASSQSPGSNQPQHF.

The chain links TRBV27 to TRBJ2-7; 9 nucleotides align to TRBD1. There are 14 residues in the CDR3. V trimming: 6 bases; J trimming: 5 bases; junction bases outside the gene matches: 8. The germline V gene has CDR1 MNHEY and CDR2 SMNVEV (reference sequence). In DNA, the CDR3 is TGTGCCAGCAGGGAAGTACAGGGGGCCCACGAGCAGTACTTC. Amino acid sequence: CASREVQGAHEQYF.

This clone was observed once. The chain is built from TRBV5-1 and TRBJ2-4; D is possibly TRBD2 (5 bases). The CDR3 has 16 residues. From germline, CDR1 is SGHRS and CDR2 YFSETQ. Trimming left V 0 bases short and J 1 base short, with 11 bases between. CDR3 sequence reads: CASSLGEPEAKNIQYF. The CDR3 DNA sequence: TGCGCCAGCAGCTTGGGGGAGCCAGAGGCCAAAAACATTCAGTACTTC. Variable domain in full (rest from reference TRBV5-1 and TRBJ2-4): KAGVTQTPRYLIKTRGQQVTLSCSPISGHRSVSWYQQTPGQGLQFLFEYFSETQRNKGNFPGRFSGRQFSNSRSEMNVSTLELGDSALYLCASSLGEPEAKNIQYFGAGTRLSVL.

The chain employs TRBV4-1 and TRBJ2-5; TRBD2 aligns across 7 bases. Germline trimming cut 6 bases from V and 2 bases from J; bases unmatched to any gene: 15. The CDR3 spans 17 residues. CDR1 and CDR2 (germline): MGHRA, YSYEKL. The CDR3 DNA sequence: TGCGCCAGCAGACTGGGCGCGGGGGAACTACTTCAAGAGACCCAGTACTTC. It yields the protein CASRLGAGELLQETQYF.

This clone was seen once. The chain employs TRBV5-1 and TRBJ2-7; a possible D gene is TRBD1 (6 bases). With 0 bases removed from V and 4 bases from J, the gap between germline ends came to 17 bases. The CDR3 is 16 amino acids. Per the germline V gene, CDR1 is SGHRS and CDR2 is YFSETQ. The CDR3 loop reads CASSLASTYRDYEQYF. Written as DNA, the CDR3 is TGCGCCAGCAGCTTGGCCTCAACCTACAGGGATTACGAGCAGTACTTC.

This clone was counted a single time. This chain connects TRBV28 to TRBJ2-5; no clear D. Germline V gene lookup returns CDR1 MDHEN and CDR2 SYDVKM. The CDR3 sequence is 13 residues long. The germline V and J ends were trimmed by 4 bases and 7 bases, with 13 bases remaining between them. The CDR3 protein is CASSSPNLPTQYF. The CDR3 DNA follows: TGTGCCAGCAGTTCACCGAACTTACCGACCCAGTACTTC.

This chain joins TRBV27 and TRBJ2-3; D possibly corresponds to TRBD1 (6 bases). V was trimmed by 7 bases and J by 4 bases, leaving 21 bases between them. The CDR3 is 16 amino acids. Germline assignment: CDR1 MNHEY and CDR2 SMNVEV (reference sequence). The CDR3 nucleotides are TGTGCCAGCACCCCGACTTTAAACGGACAGTCAGATACGCAGTATTTT. Translated: CASTPTLNGQSDTQYF.

The chain employs TRBV6-5 and TRBJ2-7; no definite D call. CDR3 length: 11 residues. With 6 bases removed from V and 5 bases from J, the gap between germline ends came to 8 bases. CDR1 MNHEY and CDR2 SVGAGI come from the germline V gene. CDR3 loop: CASSLGDEQYV. DNA for the CDR3: TGTGCCAGCAGCCTCGGTGACGAGCAGTACGTC.

This clone has a single count. This chain connects TRBV5-5 to TRBJ1-1; the D is unclear. The V and J ends lost 0 bases and 0 bases respectively, with 6 bases between them. The CDR3 contains 14 residues. Germline V gene lookup returns CDR1 SGHKS and CDR2 YYEKEE (reference sequence). This chain's CDR3 is CASSLGAMNTEAFF. In DNA, the CDR3 is TGTGCCAGCAGCTTGGGGGCTATGAACACTGAAGCTTTCTTT.

DNA for the CDR3: TGTGCCAGCAGCAGCCCGCGCGACAGGGCTGCATATGGCTACACCTTC. Amino acids: CASSSPRDRAAYGYTF. The chain uses TRBV7-2 and TRBJ1-2; the match to TRBD1 covers 7 bases. V was pared by 5 bases and J by 5 bases, with 14 bases of the junction left unmatched. The CDR3 is 16 amino acids. Looked up from germline, CDR1 is SGHTA and CDR2 is FQGNSA.

This chain joins TRBV3-1 (or the pseudogene TRBV3-2) and TRBJ2-1; 11 nucleotides line up with TRBD2. Germline V gene lookup returns CDR1 LGHDT and CDR2 YNNKEL (reference sequence). The CDR3 covers 15 residues. With V trimmed by 2 bases and J by 3 bases, 0 bases remained unmatched. The CDR3 loop is CASSQLAGGYNEQFF. CDR3 bases: TGTGCCAGCAGCCAACTAGCGGGAGGCTACAATGAGCAGTTCTTC.

The chain is built from TRBV5-1 and TRBJ1-3; perhaps TRBD1 as D (5 bases). V lost 4 bases to trimming and J lost 0 bases, with 14 bases between them. The CDR3 loop spans 16 amino acids. The germline gives CDR1 SGHRS, CDR2 YFSETQ. Here the CDR3 reads CASSVTAYLSGNTIYF. The CDR3 nucleotides read TGCGCCAGCAGCGTGACAGCTTACCTCTCTGGAAACACCATATATTTT.

V usage is TRBV7-2 and J usage is TRBJ2-5, with TRBD2 matching 10 bases. The CDR3 runs 16 residues. The germline V gene has CDR1 SGHTA and CDR2 FQGNSA. The junction had 7 bases not matched to a gene; V was cut back by 5 bases and J by 1 base. The CDR3 DNA is TGTGCCAGCAGCGCCGTAGCGGGGGGCTTCCAAGAGACCCAGTACTTC. The encoded protein is CASSAVAGGFQETQYF.

V gene TRBV27 combines with J gene TRBJ1-5, with unresolved D. The CDR3 loop spans 15 amino acids. The germline CDR1 and CDR2 sequences are MNHEY and SMNVEV (reference sequence). Trimming left V 6 bases short and J 2 bases short, with 14 bases between. CDR3 protein: CASSREGSGNQPQHF. In DNA, the CDR3 is TGTGCCAGCAGCCGAGAGGGCAGTGGCAATCAGCCCCAGCATTTT.

This clone was picked up many times. V is TRBV2 and J is TRBJ2-7, with D perhaps matching TRBD1 (6 bases). The CDR3 spans 14 residues. Germline values: CDR1 SNHLY, CDR2 FYNNEI. Trimming stripped 3 bases from V and 3 bases from J, with 12 bases between. This chain's CDR3 is CASSEETGLYEQYF. CDR3 nucleotide sequence: TGTGCCAGCAGTGAGGAGACAGGTCTCTACGAGCAGTACTTC.

The V gene is TRBV5-1, the J gene TRBJ2-1; 7 bases are shared with TRBD2. The ends lost 0 bases at V and 4 bases at J; junction bases unmatched: 7. This CDR3 region has 16 residues. Per the germline V gene, CDR1 is SGHRS and CDR2 is YFSETQ. CDR3 in DNA: TGCGCCAGCAGCTTGGCCGCCACAGCGGGGTACAATGAGCAGTTCTTC. This sequence encodes CASSLAATAGYNEQFF.